Presented here are 32 T cell receptor beta chains from one specimen sequenced in a study of cytomegalovirus exposure and HLA in healthy donors. Produced via immunoSEQ multiplex PCR; TCRdb's table is partial and in-frame only. Of about 280,000 clones listed, approximately 90% are singletons. The specimen sequenced was PBMCs. These receptors all come from a young woman in good health and CMV-seronegative.

The chain recombines TRBV6-1 with TRBJ2-1; TRBD2 matches at 11 bases. The CDR3 loop spans 15 amino acids. The germline V gene encodes CDR1 MNHNS and CDR2 SASEGT. V trimming: 6 bases; J trimming: 6 bases; junction bases outside the gene matches: 7. As DNA, the CDR3 is TGTGCCAGCAGCGTTAGCGGGAGGGCCGGCAATGAGCAGTTCTTC. Amino acid sequence: CASSVSGRAGNEQFF.

The J gene is TRBJ2-2, the V gene TRBV29-1, with D perhaps TRBD1 (6 bases). CDR1 is SQVTM and CDR2 is ANQGSEA in the germline V gene. The CDR3 sequence is 13 residues long. V lost 7 bases and J 1 base, leaving 10 bases between the germline ends. The CDR3 DNA reads TGCAGCGGGGGACATATGAACACCGGGGAGCTGTTTTTT. Translated, it gives CSGGHMNTGELFF.

This chain links TRBV6-6 with TRBJ2-7, with D possibly matching TRBD2 (7 bases). Germline CDR1 reads MNHNY; CDR2 reads SVGAGI (reference sequence). Deletions cut 7 bases from V and 9 bases from J, with 28 bases between. This CDR3 has 16 amino acids. In DNA form, the CDR3 reads TGTGCCAGCACTAACTTGATAGGGGGGGCAGGGCCCGGGCAGTACTTC. Residues: CASTNLIGGAGPGQYF.

The chain combines TRBV4-3 with TRBJ1-4; D unresolved. The V end lost 0 bases, the J end lost 6 bases, and 14 bases lay between the germline ends. This CDR3 spans 16 amino acids. Germline-derived CDR1 and CDR2 are LGHNA and YSLEER. The CDR3, as DNA: TGCGCCAGCAGCCAAGATCCTGTTAGCATTTATGAAAAACTGTTTTTT. The encoded protein is CASSQDPVSIYEKLFF.

This chain joins TRBV7-6 and TRBJ2-7; TRBD2 aligns across 7 bases. CDR1 and CDR2 (germline): SGHVS, FNYEAQ. This CDR3 region has 14 residues. V lost 4 bases and J lost 8; bases outside the gene matches: 11. The CDR3, as DNA: TGTGCCAGCAGCTCCTCAGCGGGGAACGGCCAGCAGTACTTC. Protein product: CASSSSAGNGQQYF.

The V gene is TRBV6-6, the J gene TRBJ2-1; weak D call: TRBD2 (5 bases). V was shortened by 3 bases and J by 6 bases, with 9 bases between the two germline ends. Germline lookup yields CDR1 MNHNY and CDR2 SVGAGI (reference sequence). The length of the CDR3 is 13 residues. DNA for the CDR3: TGTGCCAGCAGTTATCCTAGCCCCAATGAGCAGTTCTTC. This encodes CASSYPSPNEQFF.

The count of this clone is one. The gene calls are TRBV2 and TRBJ2-7, with TRBD1 matching 8 bases. CDR3 length: 14 amino acids. Germline V lookup: CDR1 SNHLY, CDR2 FYNNEI. Losses at the gene ends were 6 bases for V and 1 base for J; bases not matched to a gene: 5. The chain's CDR3 is CASRAGTGSYEQYF. The CDR3 bases are TGTGCCAGCAGAGCCGGGACAGGTTCCTACGAGCAGTACTTC.

This chain uses TRBV6-1 with TRBJ1-2; D is possibly TRBD1 (6 bases). Germline CDR1 MNHNS, CDR2 SASEGT. CDR3 length: 13 amino acids. V was clipped by 2 bases and J by 8 bases, with 12 bases between them. CDR3 residues: CASSEITGLGYTF. The CDR3, as DNA: TGTGCCAGCAGTGAAATAACAGGGTTGGGCTACACCTTC.

V gene TRBV6-6 combines with J gene TRBJ1-4; 8 positions match TRBD1. The CDR3 is 15 residues long. The ends lost 6 bases at V and 0 bases at J; junction bases unmatched: 3. Germline assignment: CDR1 MNHNY and CDR2 SVGAGI (reference sequence). CDR3 loop: CASREQGATNEKLFF. The DNA of the CDR3 is TGTGCCAGCAGAGAACAGGGGGCAACTAATGAAAAACTGTTTTTT.

The chain uses TRBV9 and TRBJ2-5; a possible D gene is TRBD2 (5 bases). Trimming shortened V by 0 bases and J by 3 bases, and 15 bases separated the two germline ends. This CDR3 contains 16 residues. Germline-derived CDR1 and CDR2 are SGDLS and YYNGEE. The CDR3 region has the DNA TGTGCCAGCAGCGTAGCTGGCGGGTCCCAAAAAGAGACCCAGTACTTC. It specifies CASSVAGGSQKETQYF.

The rearrangement joins TRBV2 to TRBJ1-5, with a tentative D call TRBD1 (6 bases). V lost 6 bases and J 6 bases, leaving 18 bases between the germline ends. The CDR3 spans 15 residues. Germline values: CDR1 SNHLY, CDR2 FYNNEI. CDR3 coding DNA: TGTGCCAGCAGCCCGGGAGGTGGGGGGCTTCAGCCCCAGCATTTT. Protein product: CASSPGGGGLQPQHF.

This chain connects TRBV5-4 to TRBJ1-4; a weak D match, TRBD1 (5 bases). Germline values: CDR1 SGHNT, CDR2 YYREEE (reference sequence). The CDR3 sequence is 16 residues long. V lost 5 bases to trimming and J lost 0 bases, with 14 bases between them. The CDR3 sequence is CASSSGGTPTNEKLFF. The CDR3 bases are TGTGCCAGCAGTTCCGGGGGGACCCCAACTAATGAAAAACTGTTTTTT.

This sequence joins TRBV7-2 and TRBJ1-1; 12 bases are shared with TRBD1. V trimming: 1 base; J trimming: 6 bases; junction bases outside the gene matches: 6. This CDR3 has 16 residues. Looked up from germline, CDR1 is SGHTA and CDR2 is FQGNSA. The CDR3 here is CASSLVPGQGASEAFF. In nucleotides, the CDR3 is TGTGCCAGCAGCTTAGTACCGGGACAGGGGGCGTCTGAAGCTTTCTTT.

The chain couples TRBV28 to TRBJ1-1, with D possibly matching TRBD1 (6 bases). Trimming left V 3 bases short and J 2 bases short, with 13 bases between. The CDR3 spans 15 residues. The germline gives CDR1 MDHEN, CDR2 SYDVKM. The CDR3 nucleotides read TGTGCCAGCAGTTTGTTGGGGGGGCGAAACACTGAAGCTTTCTTT. Translation gives CASSLLGGRNTEAFF.

The chain carries TRBV7-2 and TRBJ2-5; D gene unclear. V was clipped by 3 bases and J by 3 bases, with 14 bases between them. Germline CDR1 reads SGHTA; CDR2 reads FQGNSA. The CDR3 sequence is 15 residues long. CDR3 in amino acids: CASSLRSRNEETQYF. CDR3 nucleotide sequence: TGTGCCAGCAGCTTGAGGTCGCGTAACGAAGAGACCCAGTACTTC.

The rearrangement uses TRBV27 and TRBJ1-2; no firm D call. CDR3 length equals 16 residues. CDR1 is MNHEY, CDR2 SMNVEV, per germline (reference sequence). V was shortened by 3 bases and J by 4 bases, with 18 bases between the two germline ends. CDR3 region: CASSLSPGSPLYGYTF. The CDR3 nucleotides are TGTGCCAGCAGTTTGAGTCCGGGGTCTCCCCTCTATGGCTACACCTTC.

This chain connects TRBV9 to TRBJ2-1; 10 nucleotides agree with TRBD1. The CDR3 runs to 16 residues. Per the germline V gene, CDR1 is SGDLS and CDR2 is YYNGEE. J was trimmed by 8 bases and V by 2 bases; bases with no gene match: 10. CDR3: CASSVGDRGLRDEQFF. As DNA, the CDR3 is TGTGCCAGCAGCGTTGGGGACAGGGGACTTAGGGATGAGCAGTTCTTC. Filled out from reference TRBV9 and TRBJ2-1, the complete variable domain reads DSGVTQTPKHLITATGQRVTLRCSPRSGDLSVYWYQQSLDQGLQFLIQYYNGEERAKGNILERFSAQQFPDLHSELNLSSLELGDSALYFCASSVGDRGLRDEQFFGPGTRLTVL.

This clone was recorded only once. The chain recombines TRBV5-1 with TRBJ1-1, with a possible D match to TRBD1 (5 bases). This CDR3 contains 14 residues. Germline CDR1 reads SGHRS; CDR2 reads YFSETQ. Between the trimmed V and J ends, which lost 1 base and 1 base, there was a span of 8 bases. Here the CDR3 DNA reads TGCGCCAGCAGCTTGAACCAGGGGAACACTGAAGCTTTCTTT. The encoded protein is CASSLNQGNTEAFF.

The gene calls are TRBV25-1 and TRBJ2-5; 10 nucleotides line up with TRBD2. V gave up 5 bases and J gave up 1 base; unmatched junction bases: 13. The length of the CDR3 is 18 residues. Germline assignment: CDR1 MGHDK and CDR2 SYGVNS. The CDR3 sequence: CASSSPSSSGSPQETQYF. DNA of the CDR3: TGTGCCAGCAGTTCCCCGTCTTCTAGCGGGAGCCCCCAAGAGACCCAGTACTTC.

This rearrangement joins TRBV2 to TRBJ1-1, with D perhaps TRBD1 (5 bases). Trimming shortened V by 5 bases and J by 8 bases, and 18 bases separated the two germline ends. Germline CDR1 reads SNHLY; CDR2 reads FYNNEI. The CDR3 is 14 amino acids. As DNA, the CDR3 is TGTGCCAGCAGTACGGGACTCCTTCTCGCGGAAGCTTTCTTT. It encodes CASSTGLLLAEAFF.

This clone was detected once. The chain joins TRBV25-1 to TRBJ1-3, with a weak D call TRBD1 (6 bases). This CDR3 region has 16 residues. Trimming cost V 1 base and J 1 base, with 11 bases left between them. Germline loops: CDR1 MGHDK, CDR2 SYGVNS. The CDR3 nucleotides are TGTGCCAGCAGTGAATCGGGGGGGCAGTCTGGAAACACCATATATTTT. The encoded protein is CASSESGGQSGNTIYF.

V gene TRBV7-2 combines with J gene TRBJ2-5; tentative D call: TRBD1 (8 bases). V gave up 5 bases and J gave up 5 bases, with 21 bases separating them. The CDR3 length is 16 residues. CDR1 and CDR2 from the germline V gene are SGHTA and FQGNSA. The CDR3 spells CASSPAGAGGGETQYF. CDR3 DNA sequence: TGTGCCAGCAGCCCGGCGGGGGCAGGGGGCGGGGAGACCCAGTACTTC.

The chain recombines TRBV25-1 with TRBJ1-2, with TRBD1 matching over 8 bases. The CDR3 is 14 amino acids. CDR1 and CDR2 (germline): MGHDK, SYGVNS. After removal of 7 bases from V and 5 bases from J, the junction contained 9 bases not matched to a gene. The CDR3 DNA is TGTGCCAGCACGGCTGGACAGGGCCTTTATGGCTACACCTTC. It codes for CASTAGQGLYGYTF.

The chain recombines TRBV7-6 with TRBJ2-7, with D maybe TRBD1 (6 bases). V lost 5 bases and J 3 bases, leaving 14 bases between the germline ends. The CDR3 has 14 amino acids. CDR1 is SGHVS, CDR2 FNYEAQ, per germline. CDR3 amino acids: CASSPGDGIYEQYF. Written as DNA, the CDR3 is TGTGCCAGCAGCCCAGGGGACGGAATCTACGAGCAGTACTTC.

The J gene is TRBJ1-5, the V gene TRBV15; D may be TRBD1 (6 bases). This CDR3 comprises 17 residues. Germline V lookup: CDR1 LNHNV, CDR2 YYDKDF (reference sequence). Trimming cost V 1 base and J 3 bases, with 16 bases left between them. The CDR3 region is CATSRVLDRSINQPQHF. The CDR3 DNA reads TGTGCCACCAGCAGAGTTCTCGACAGGAGCATCAATCAGCCCCAGCATTTT.

J is TRBJ2-2 and V is TRBV5-6; D might be TRBD1 (6 bases). V was shortened by 1 base and J by 5 bases, with 9 bases between the two germline ends. Germline V gives CDR1 SGHDT, CDR2 YYEEEE. The CDR3 consists of 14 residues. The chain's CDR3 is CASSLPRGTGELFF. In nucleotides, the CDR3 is TGTGCCAGCAGCTTGCCGAGGGGGACCGGGGAGCTGTTTTTT.

The CDR3 bases are TGTGCCAGCAGTTTGTCCGGGACAGCCCCAGAGACCCAGTACTTC. It translates to CASSLSGTAPETQYF. The J gene is TRBJ2-5, the V gene TRBV6-5; 7 nucleotides agree with TRBD1. The CDR3 covers 15 residues. V lost 4 bases, J lost 4 bases, and 9 bases stayed unmatched. CDR1 is MNHEY, CDR2 SVGAGI, per germline.

The J gene is TRBJ1-1, the V gene TRBV6-4; D unclear. Germline CDR1 and CDR2: MRHNA and SNTAGT. The CDR3 sequence is 12 residues long. V lost 0 bases, J lost 8 bases, and 7 bases lay in between. In nucleotides, the CDR3 is TGTGCCAGCAGTGACTCGGGAGGGGAAGCTTTCTTT. This sequence encodes CASSDSGGEAFF.

This chain joins TRBV10-2 and TRBJ2-1; D is perhaps TRBD1 (5 bases). The CDR3 spans 15 residues. V was clipped by 7 bases and J by 6 bases, with 19 bases between them. Germline CDR1 reads WSHSY; CDR2 reads SAAADI. The CDR3 DNA reads as TGCGCCAGCACCGCCCAGGCCTTAGGGGCCAATGAGCAGTTCTTC. This encodes CASTAQALGANEQFF.

The chain couples TRBV5-6 to TRBJ1-2; D not certain. This CDR3 is built from 14 residues. Trimming pared 5 bases from V and 4 bases from J, leaving 15 bases between. Germline CDR1 is SGHDT and CDR2 is YYEEEE. CDR3: CASRELDEVYGYTF. The CDR3 region has the DNA TGTGCCAGCAGGGAACTAGACGAGGTCTATGGCTACACCTTC.

The chain combines TRBV28 with TRBJ2-7; D perhaps matches TRBD1 (5 bases). Germline CDR1 MDHEN, CDR2 SYDVKM. V lost 5 bases and J lost 6, with 8 bases in between. The CDR3 consists of 11 residues. The CDR3 DNA follows: TGTGCCAGCAGTCCCCAGGGCGAGCAGTACTTC. Amino acids: CASSPQGEQYF.

The chain uses TRBV7-2 and TRBJ2-7, with D maybe TRBD2 (5 bases). The germline gives CDR1 SGHTA, CDR2 FQGNSA. V was cut by 3 bases and J by 4 bases, with 16 bases left in between. CDR3 length: 15 residues. Here the CDR3 reads CASSFGAAMGYEQYF. The CDR3 DNA follows: TGTGCCAGCAGCTTTGGAGCGGCTATGGGGTACGAGCAGTACTTC.